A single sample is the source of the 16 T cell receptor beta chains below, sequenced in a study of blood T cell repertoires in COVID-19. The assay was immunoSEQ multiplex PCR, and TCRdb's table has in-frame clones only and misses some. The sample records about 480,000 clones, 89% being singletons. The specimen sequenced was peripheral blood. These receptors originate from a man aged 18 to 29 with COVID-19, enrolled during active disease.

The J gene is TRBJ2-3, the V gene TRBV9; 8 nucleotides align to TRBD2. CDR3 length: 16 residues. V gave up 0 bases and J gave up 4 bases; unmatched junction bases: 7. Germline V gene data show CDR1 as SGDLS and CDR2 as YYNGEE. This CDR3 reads CASSVDSGDGADTQYF. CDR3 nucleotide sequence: TGTGCCAGCAGCGTAGATAGCGGGGACGGCGCAGATACGCAGTATTTT.

The CDR3 spells CASSFGTSGLNEQFF. Here the CDR3 DNA reads TGTGCCAGCAGTTTTGGGACTAGCGGCCTTAATGAGCAGTTCTTC. V gene TRBV27 combines with J gene TRBJ2-1; 11 nucleotides match TRBD2. V lost 3 bases and J lost 7; bases outside the gene matches: 5. This CDR3 has 15 residues. Germline V lookup: CDR1 MNHEY, CDR2 SMNVEV (reference sequence).

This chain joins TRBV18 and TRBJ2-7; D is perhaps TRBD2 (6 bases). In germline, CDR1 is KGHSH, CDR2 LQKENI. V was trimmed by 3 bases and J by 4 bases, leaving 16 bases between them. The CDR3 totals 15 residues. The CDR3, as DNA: TGTGCCAGCTCACCGGTACTAGCAATAGCATACGAGCAGTACTTC. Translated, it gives CASSPVLAIAYEQYF.

The CDR3 sequence is CASTLGNRANYGYTF. For the CDR3, the DNA is TGTGCCAGTACCCTCGGGAACAGAGCTAACTATGGCTACACCTTC. The V call is TRBV19, the J call TRBJ1-2; D is unresolved. CDR3 size: 15 residues. The germline gives CDR1 LNHDA, CDR2 SQIVND (reference sequence). Trimming took off 7 bases at V and 0 bases at J, with 15 bases between the two ends.

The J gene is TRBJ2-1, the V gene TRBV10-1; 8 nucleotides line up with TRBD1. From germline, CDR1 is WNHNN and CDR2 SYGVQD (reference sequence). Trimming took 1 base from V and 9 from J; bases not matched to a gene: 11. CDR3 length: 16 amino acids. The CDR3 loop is CASSELRQGTPSEQFF. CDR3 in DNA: TGCGCCAGCAGTGAGTTGAGACAGGGGACGCCCAGTGAGCAGTTCTTC.

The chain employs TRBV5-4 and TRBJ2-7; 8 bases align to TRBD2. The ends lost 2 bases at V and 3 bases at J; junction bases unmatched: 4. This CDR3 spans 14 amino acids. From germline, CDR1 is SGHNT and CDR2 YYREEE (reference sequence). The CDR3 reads CASSLAGESYEQYF. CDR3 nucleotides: TGTGCCAGCAGCTTAGCGGGGGAGAGCTACGAGCAGTACTTC.

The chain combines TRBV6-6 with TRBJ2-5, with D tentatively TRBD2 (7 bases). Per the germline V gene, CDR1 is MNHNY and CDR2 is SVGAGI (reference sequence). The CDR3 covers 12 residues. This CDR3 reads CAVGGPQETQYF. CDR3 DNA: TGTGCAGTCGGGGGGCCTCAAGAGACCCAGTACTTC.

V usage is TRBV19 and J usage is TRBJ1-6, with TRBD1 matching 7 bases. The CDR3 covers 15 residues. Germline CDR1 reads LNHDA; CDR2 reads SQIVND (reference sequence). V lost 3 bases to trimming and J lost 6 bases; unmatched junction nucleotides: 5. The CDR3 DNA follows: TGTGCCAGTAGTATCGTGACAGGGAGTAATTCACCCCTCCACTTT. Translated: CASSIVTGSNSPLHF.

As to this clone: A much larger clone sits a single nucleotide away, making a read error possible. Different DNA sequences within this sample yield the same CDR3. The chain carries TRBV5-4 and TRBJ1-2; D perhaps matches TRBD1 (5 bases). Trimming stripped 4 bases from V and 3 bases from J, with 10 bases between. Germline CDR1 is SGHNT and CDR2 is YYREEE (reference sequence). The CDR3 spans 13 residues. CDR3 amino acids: CASSPDRDYGYTF. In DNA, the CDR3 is TGTGCCAGCAGCCCTGACAGAGACTATGGCTACACCTTC. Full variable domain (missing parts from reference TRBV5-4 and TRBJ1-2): ETGVTQSPTHLIKTRGQQVTLRCSSQSGHNTVSWYQQALGQGPQFIFQYYREEENGRGNFPPRFSGLQFPNYSSELNVNALELDDSALYLCASSPDRDYGYTFGSGTRLTVV.

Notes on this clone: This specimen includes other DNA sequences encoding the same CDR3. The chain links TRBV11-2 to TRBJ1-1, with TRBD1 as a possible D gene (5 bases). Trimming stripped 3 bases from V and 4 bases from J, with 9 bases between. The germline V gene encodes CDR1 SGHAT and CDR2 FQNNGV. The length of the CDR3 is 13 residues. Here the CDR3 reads CASSFGRGTEAFF. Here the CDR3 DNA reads TGTGCCAGCAGCTTCGGGAGGGGCACTGAAGCTTTCTTT.

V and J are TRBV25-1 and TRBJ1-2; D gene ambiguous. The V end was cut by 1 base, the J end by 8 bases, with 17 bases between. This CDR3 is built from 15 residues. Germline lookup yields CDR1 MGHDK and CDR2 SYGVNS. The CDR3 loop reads CASSEFGSGGQGYTF. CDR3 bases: TGTGCCAGCAGTGAATTCGGATCGGGAGGGCAGGGCTACACCTTC.

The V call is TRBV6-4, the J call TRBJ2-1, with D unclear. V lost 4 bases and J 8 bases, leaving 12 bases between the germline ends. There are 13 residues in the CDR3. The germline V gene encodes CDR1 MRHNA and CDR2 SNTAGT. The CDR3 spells CASSVDPGYEQFF. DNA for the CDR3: TGTGCCAGCAGTGTAGATCCCGGGTATGAGCAGTTCTTC.

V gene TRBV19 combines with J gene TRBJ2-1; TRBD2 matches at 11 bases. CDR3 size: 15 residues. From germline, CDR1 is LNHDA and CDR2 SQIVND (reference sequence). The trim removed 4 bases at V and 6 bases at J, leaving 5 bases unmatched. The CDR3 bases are TGTGCCAGTAGTACAGGGACTAGCGGAGGCAATGAGCAGTTCTTC. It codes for CASSTGTSGGNEQFF.

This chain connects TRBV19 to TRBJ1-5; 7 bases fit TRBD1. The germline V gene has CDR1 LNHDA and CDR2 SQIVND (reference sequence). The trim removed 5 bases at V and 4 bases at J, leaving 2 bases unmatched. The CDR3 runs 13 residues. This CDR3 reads CASSQDRNQPQHF. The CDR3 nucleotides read TGTGCCAGTAGTCAGGACAGGAATCAGCCCCAGCATTTT.

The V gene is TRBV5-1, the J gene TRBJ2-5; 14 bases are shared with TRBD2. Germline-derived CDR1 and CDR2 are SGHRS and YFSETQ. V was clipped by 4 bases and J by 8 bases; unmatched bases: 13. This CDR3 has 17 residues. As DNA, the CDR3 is TGCGCCAGCAGCCCAGCGGGGACTAGCGGGAGCAAACTTACCCAGTACTTC. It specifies CASSPAGTSGSKLTQYF.

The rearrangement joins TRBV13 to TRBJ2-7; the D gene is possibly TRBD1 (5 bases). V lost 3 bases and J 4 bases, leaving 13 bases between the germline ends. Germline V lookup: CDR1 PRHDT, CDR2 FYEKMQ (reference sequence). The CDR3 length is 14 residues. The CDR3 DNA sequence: TGTGCCAGCAGCTTCTGGACAAATTCTTACGAGCAGTACTTC. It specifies CASSFWTNSYEQYF.